Following are 19 T cell receptor beta chains from one sample sequenced in a study of T-cell memory formation after mild COVID-19 (TCRdb year 2021). Libraries came from 5' RACE. Reads for this sample came from an Illumina NovaSeq 6000. In-frame beta chains were kept once TCRdb had trimmed the public reads at Q25 with fastp and called clones with MiXCR. CDR3 protein sequences are deduplicated, and each keeps its most common genes and DNA. This sample comprises hundreds of thousands of distinct CDR3 sequences, more than 15% of them detected only once. The biggest ten clones account for approximately 12% of the sample. Sample: PBMCs or a T cell subset sorted from them (not recorded which). These receptors all come from an adult woman who had mild COVID-19 (a few samples of this study predate the infection). The sample titles of this study are shuffled in the database, so cell type and time point are left out; the donor was told from shared clones.

The V gene is TRBV20-1, the J gene TRBJ1-4; 8 bases are a match to TRBD1. The CDR3 length is 14 residues. The V segment lost 6 bases and the J segment 4 bases; nucleotides outside the gene matches: 7. The germline V gene has CDR1 DFQATT and CDR2 SNEGSKA (reference sequence). For the CDR3, the DNA is TGCAGTGCCGCGACAGGGGCCCTTAATGAAAAACTGTTTTTT. Its translation: CSAATGALNEKLFF.

The chain employs TRBV7-3 and TRBJ2-1; TRBD1 might be the D (5 bases). Per the germline V gene, CDR1 is SGHTA and CDR2 is FQGTGA. The V end was cut by 4 bases, the J end by 5 bases, with 15 bases between. The CDR3 is 15 amino acids. CDR3 protein: CASSSQGNSNNEQFF. The CDR3, as DNA: TGTGCCAGCAGCTCCCAGGGAAATAGTAACAATGAGCAGTTCTTC.

The chain has TRBV9 and TRBJ1-2; possible D gene TRBD1, 5 bases. V was shortened by 3 bases and J by 8 bases, with 14 bases between the two germline ends. There are 13 residues in the CDR3. Germline loops: CDR1 SGDLS, CDR2 YYNGEE. The CDR3 DNA sequence: TGTGCCAGCAGCGACTCGGGGGGTCGGGGCTACACCTTC. Its protein product is CASSDSGGRGYTF.

Here the CDR3 reads CSVDRHVRMNGELFF. The DNA for the CDR3 is TGCAGCGTTGATCGGCACGTCCGAATGAACGGGGAGCTGTTTTTT. The V call is TRBV29-1, the J call TRBJ2-2, with D unresolved. CDR1 SQVTM and CDR2 ANQGSEA come from the germline V gene. The CDR3 has 15 residues. The V end was cut by 3 bases, the J end by 7 bases, with 18 bases between.

The chain links TRBV6-6 to TRBJ2-3, with D perhaps assigned TRBD1 or TRBD2 (6 bases each). Per germline, CDR1 MNHNY and CDR2 SVGAGI (reference sequence). The CDR3 totals 15 residues. Trimming removed 8 bases from V and 0 bases from J, with 15 bases in between. The CDR3 is CASSGGRPSTDTQYF. The CDR3 DNA is TGTGCCAGCTCTGGGGGGCGGCCAAGCACAGATACGCAGTATTTT.

The chain carries TRBV5-6 and TRBJ1-1; D call uncertain. Per the germline V gene, CDR1 is SGHDT and CDR2 is YYEEEE. V lost 0 bases and J lost 1, with 10 bases in between. This CDR3 region has 15 residues. The CDR3 DNA follows: TGTGCCAGCAGCTTGGGTTGGAGAGGGAACACTGAAGCTTTCTTT. Its translation: CASSLGWRGNTEAFF.

This clonotype was counted a few times. The V call is TRBV2, the J call TRBJ2-3, with D possibly matching TRBD2 (5 bases). This CDR3 has 15 amino acids. Germline CDR1 reads SNHLY; CDR2 reads FYNNEI. Trimming removed 5 bases at V and 0 bases at J, with 12 bases between. The CDR3 coding sequence is TGTGCCAGCAGTTCCGCCAGAGGGAGCACAGATACGCAGTATTTT. The encoded protein is CASSSARGSTDTQYF.

The gene calls are TRBV15 and TRBJ2-7, with a weak D call TRBD2 (6 bases). The CDR3 runs 13 residues. Trimming cost V 5 bases and J 4 bases, with 12 bases left between them. Germline V gene sequence: CDR1 LNHNV, CDR2 YYDKDF (reference sequence). CDR3 region: CATSRDFLYEQYF. The CDR3 DNA follows: TGTGCCACCAGCCGGGACTTTCTTTACGAGCAGTACTTC. Full variable domain (missing parts from reference TRBV15 and TRBJ2-7): DAMVIQNPRYQVTQFGKPVTLSCSQTLNHNVMYWYQQKSSQAPKLLFHYYDKDFNNEADTPDNFQSRRPNTSFCFLDIRSPGLGDTAMYLCATSRDFLYEQYFGPGTRLTVT.

The rearrangement joins TRBV7-3 to TRBJ2-3, with 13 bases identical to TRBD2. Germline CDR1 reads SGHTA; CDR2 reads FQGTGA. V lost 3 bases and J lost 2; bases outside the gene matches: 5. CDR3 size: 17 residues. The chain's CDR3 is CASSFFGLAGVTDTQYF. Here the CDR3 DNA reads TGTGCCAGCAGCTTCTTTGGACTAGCGGGGGTCACAGATACGCAGTATTTT.

This chain joins TRBV6-1 and TRBJ2-1; 7 nucleotides match TRBD2. The CDR3 runs to 15 residues. Looked up from germline, CDR1 is MNHNS and CDR2 is SASEGT. V trimming: 4 bases; J trimming: 5 bases; junction bases outside the gene matches: 8. CDR3 DNA: TGTGCCAGCAGTGTGTGGGGGGGAGAAGACAATGAGCAGTTCTTC. Its protein product is CASSVWGGEDNEQFF.

This clonotype was found a few times. The genes are TRBV6-2 or TRBV6-3 and TRBJ2-3; 11 bases align to TRBD1. There are 19 residues in the CDR3. The germline CDR1 and CDR2 sequences are MNHEY and SVGEGT. J lost 2 bases, V lost 0 bases, and 10 bases had no gene match. CDR3 nucleotides: TGTGCCAGCAGTTACTCGCCGGACAGGGGGCTTGGGGCCACAGATACGCAGTATTTT. Translation: CASSYSPDRGLGATDTQYF.

The chain links TRBV15 to TRBJ2-3; 15 positions match TRBD2. CDR3 length: 19 amino acids. The germline CDR1 and CDR2 sequences are LNHNV and YYDKDF (reference sequence). V gave up 5 bases and J gave up 0 bases; unmatched junction bases: 9. This CDR3 reads CATSAGTSGGSWSTDTQYF. The CDR3 DNA follows: TGTGCCACCAGCGCTGGGACTAGCGGGGGGTCCTGGAGCACAGATACGCAGTATTTT. The full variable domain, rest sourced from reference TRBV15 and TRBJ2-3, is DAMVIQNPRYQVTQFGKPVTLSCSQTLNHNVMYWYQQKSSQAPKLLFHYYDKDFNNEADTPDNFQSRRPNTSFCFLDIRSPGLGDTAMYLCATSAGTSGGSWSTDTQYFGPGTRLTVL.

The CDR3: CASSLTTGSSTEAFF. The DNA for the CDR3 is TGTGCCAGCAGCTTAACGACAGGATCCTCCACTGAAGCTTTCTTT. This chain links TRBV11-2 with TRBJ1-1, with D possibly matching TRBD1 (6 bases). Between the trimmed V and J ends, which lost 2 bases and 4 bases, there was a span of 14 bases. Germline CDR1 reads SGHAT; CDR2 reads FQNNGV. The length of the CDR3 is 15 residues.

The chain recombines TRBV5-6 with TRBJ2-1, with D perhaps TRBD2 (5 bases). The CDR3 runs to 15 residues. Per the germline V gene, CDR1 is SGHDT and CDR2 is YYEEEE. Deletions cut 3 bases from V and 6 bases from J, with 16 bases between. CDR3 bases: TGTGCCAGCAGCTCCGGACTCTTTGAGGCCAATGAGCAGTTCTTC. Its protein is CASSSGLFEANEQFF.

This clonotype was counted ten times or more. The chain employs TRBV5-1 and TRBJ2-1; D gene unclear. The CDR3 covers 12 residues. From germline, CDR1 is SGHRS and CDR2 YFSETQ. Trimming took 4 bases from V and 10 from J, leaving 12 bases between them. The CDR3 region has the DNA TGCGCCAGCAGCGCCCTAACCATAGAGCAGTTCTTC. Protein sequence: CASSALTIEQFF.

This clonotype has a count of ten or more. This chain joins TRBV29-1 and TRBJ1-2; 9 bases fit TRBD1. After removal of 6 bases from V and 4 bases from J, the junction contained 6 bases not matched to a gene. Germline CDR1 is SQVTM and CDR2 is ANQGSEA. The CDR3 covers 13 residues. CDR3 DNA: TGCAGCGTCCGGACAGGGGCGACCTATGGCTACACCTTC. Translated: CSVRTGATYGYTF.

CDR3 DNA: TGCGCCAGCAGCCAAGAGGGGACAGGGGTGAGTGAGCAGTTCTTC. Translated: CASSQEGTGVSEQFF. The chain carries TRBV4-3 and TRBJ2-1, with TRBD1 identical over 10 bases. The length of the CDR3 is 15 residues. J lost 9 bases, V lost 0 bases, and 5 bases had no gene match. CDR1 is LGHNA, CDR2 YSLEER, per germline.

The table lists this clonotype with a few counts. The rearrangement uses TRBV5-1 and TRBJ1-1; possible D gene TRBD1, 5 bases. This CDR3 has 14 residues. V was cut by 6 bases and J by 4 bases, with 16 bases left in between. The germline gives CDR1 SGHRS, CDR2 YFSETQ. DNA for the CDR3: TGCGCCAGCACCCTGGGGGGAGTGGGCACTGAAGCTTTCTTT. Translation: CASTLGGVGTEAFF.

This clonotype showed up just a few times. The chain has TRBV5-1 and TRBJ2-2; no firm D call. V lost 0 bases and J lost 6, with 9 bases in between. CDR1 SGHRS and CDR2 YFSETQ come from the germline V gene. The CDR3 has 14 amino acids. Here the CDR3 reads CASSLGMIPGELFF. DNA of the CDR3: TGCGCCAGCAGCTTGGGAATGATACCCGGGGAGCTGTTTTTT.